This T cell receptor (beta chain) was recovered during a study of T cells in Graves' hyperthyroidism and ophthalmopathy. The germline V gene encodes CDR1 DFQATT and CDR2 SNEGSKA (reference sequence). This CDR3 contains 14 residues. The V gene lost 4 bases and the J gene lost 5 bases, with 17 bases spanning the gap. TCR beta CDR3 regions were amplified from RNA. HTBI primers were the set used in a first-round RT-PCR of the TCR CDR3. TCRdb called the multiplex PCR reads again in MiXCR, with one record for every CDR3 protein. The sample shows 350,000 to 400,000 distinct CDR3 sequences, about 18% of them seen only once.

Source material: blood. The sequence was obtained from a woman under 30 with Graves' hyperthyroidism. The gene calls are TRBV20-1 and TRBJ1-2, with TRBD1 as a possible D gene (5 bases). The CDR3 coding sequence is TGCAGTGCTAACCGACTACAGGAAGCTTATGGCTACACCTTC. Its translation: CSANRLQEAYGYTF.